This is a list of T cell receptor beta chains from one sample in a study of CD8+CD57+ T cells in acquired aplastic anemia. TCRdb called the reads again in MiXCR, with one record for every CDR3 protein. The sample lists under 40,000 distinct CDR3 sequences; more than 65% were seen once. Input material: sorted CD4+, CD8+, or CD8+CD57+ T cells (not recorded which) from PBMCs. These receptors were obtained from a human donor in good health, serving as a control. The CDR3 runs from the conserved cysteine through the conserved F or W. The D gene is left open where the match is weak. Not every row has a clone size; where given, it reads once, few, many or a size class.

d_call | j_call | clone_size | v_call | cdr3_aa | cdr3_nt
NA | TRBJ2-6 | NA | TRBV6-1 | CASSEKGTGANVLTF | TGTGCCAGCAGTGAAAAAGGGACTGGGGCCAACGTCCTGACTTTC
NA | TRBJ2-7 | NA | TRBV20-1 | CSARDRGRSSYEQYF | TGCAGTGCTAGAGATAGGGGGAGGAGCTCCTACGAGCAGTACTTC
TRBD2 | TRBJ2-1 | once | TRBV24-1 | CATSEGLAGENWQFF | TGTGCCACCAGTGAGGGACTAGCGGGAGAGAATTGGCAGTTCTTC
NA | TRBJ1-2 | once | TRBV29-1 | CSVEVPRQGLNYGYTF | TGCAGCGTTGAGGTTCCCCGGCAGGGACTTAACTATGGCTACACCTTC
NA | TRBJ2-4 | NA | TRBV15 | CATSASGGADIQYF | TGTGCCACCAGCGCCTCTGGGGGGGCCGACATTCAGTACTTC
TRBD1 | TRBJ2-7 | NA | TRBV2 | CATTQGDRVYEQYF | TGTGCCACCACTCAGGGGGACAGGGTCTACGAGCAGTACTTC
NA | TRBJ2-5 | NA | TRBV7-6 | CASSLGVGETQYF | TGTGCCAGCAGCTTAGGTGTGGGGGAGACCCAGTACTTC
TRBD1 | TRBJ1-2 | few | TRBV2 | CASRSPGTENYGYTF | TGTGCCAGCCGATCCCCCGGGACAGAAAACTATGGCTACACCTTC
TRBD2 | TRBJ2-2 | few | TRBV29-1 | CSVEVAGGNTGELFF | TGCAGCGTTGAGGTAGCGGGGGGAAACACCGGGGAGCTGTTTTTT
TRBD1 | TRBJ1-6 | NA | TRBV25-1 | CASSAGDRENSPLHF | TGTGCCAGCAGTGCTGGGGACAGGGAAAATTCACCCCTCCACTTT
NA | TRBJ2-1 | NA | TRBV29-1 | CSVGPYNEQFF | TGCAGCGTTGGCCCGTACAATGAGCAGTTCTTC
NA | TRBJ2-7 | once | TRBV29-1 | CSVPLGAGQYF | TGCAGCGTCCCTTTAGGAGCCGGGCAGTACTTC
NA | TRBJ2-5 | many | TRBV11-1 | CASSLDMGAPQETQYF | TGTGCCAGCAGCTTAGATATGGGGGCCCCCCAAGAGACCCAGTACTTC
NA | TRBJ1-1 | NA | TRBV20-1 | CSVREANTEAFF | TGCAGTGTGAGAGAGGCGAACACTGAAGCTTTCTTT
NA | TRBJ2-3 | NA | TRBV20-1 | CSALDRRRSTDTQYF | TGCAGTGCTCTAGACAGGCGTAGGAGCACAGATACGCAGTATTTT
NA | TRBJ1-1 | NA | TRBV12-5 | CASGLGVNTEAFF | TGTGCTAGTGGTTTGGGAGTTAACACTGAAGCTTTCTTT
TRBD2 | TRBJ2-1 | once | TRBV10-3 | CAIKGWEGRYNEQFF | TGTGCCATCAAGGGTTGGGAGGGACGTTACAATGAGCAGTTCTTC
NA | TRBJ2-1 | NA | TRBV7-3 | CASSPMTLNSYDEQFF | TGTGCCAGCAGCCCGATGACGCTTAACTCCTACGATGAGCAGTTCTTC
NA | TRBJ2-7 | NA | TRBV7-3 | CASSLTPGHYEQYF | TGTGCCAGCAGCTTAACGCCGGGACACTACGAGCAGTACTTC
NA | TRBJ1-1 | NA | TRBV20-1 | CSARNRLLTLTEAFF | TGCAGTGCTAGAAACAGGCTGTTGACCTTGACTGAAGCTTTCTTT
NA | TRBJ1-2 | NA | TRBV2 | CASRRDQIVYGYTF | TGTGCCAGCAGGAGGGACCAAATAGTTTATGGCTACACCTTC
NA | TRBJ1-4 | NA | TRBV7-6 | CASFGPVIELFF | TGTGCCAGCTTCGGACCCGTTATAGAACTGTTTTTT
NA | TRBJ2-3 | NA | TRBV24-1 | CATSDLTGADTQYF | TGTGCCACCAGTGATTTAACGGGCGCAGATACGCAGTATTTT
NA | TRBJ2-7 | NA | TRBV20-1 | CSARGVAEYEQYF | TGCAGTGCTAGGGGGGTAGCGGAATACGAGCAGTACTTC
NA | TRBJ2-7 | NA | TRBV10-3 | CAISEEKTGRGYEQYF | TGTGCCATCAGTGAGGAGAAAACAGGGCGTGGGTACGAGCAGTACTTC
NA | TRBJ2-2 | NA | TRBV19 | CASSTSGAGTGELFF | TGTGCCAGTAGTACCTCAGGGGCGGGCACCGGGGAGCTGTTTTTT
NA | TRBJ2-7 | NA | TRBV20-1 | CSARDHVTRISYEQYF | TGCAGTGCTAGAGATCACGTTACTAGAATTAGCTACGAGCAGTACTTC
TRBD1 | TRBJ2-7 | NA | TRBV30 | CAWRGTGRSYEQYF | TGTGCCTGGAGGGGGACAGGTCGCTCCTACGAGCAGTACTTC
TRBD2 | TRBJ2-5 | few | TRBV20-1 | CSARGVAGGQETQYF | TGCAGTGCTAGAGGGGTAGCGGGGGGGCAAGAGACCCAGTACTTC
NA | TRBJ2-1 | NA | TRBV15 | CATSGKPLGPYNEQFF | TGTGCCACCAGCGGCAAGCCACTCGGCCCTTACAATGAGCAGTTCTTC